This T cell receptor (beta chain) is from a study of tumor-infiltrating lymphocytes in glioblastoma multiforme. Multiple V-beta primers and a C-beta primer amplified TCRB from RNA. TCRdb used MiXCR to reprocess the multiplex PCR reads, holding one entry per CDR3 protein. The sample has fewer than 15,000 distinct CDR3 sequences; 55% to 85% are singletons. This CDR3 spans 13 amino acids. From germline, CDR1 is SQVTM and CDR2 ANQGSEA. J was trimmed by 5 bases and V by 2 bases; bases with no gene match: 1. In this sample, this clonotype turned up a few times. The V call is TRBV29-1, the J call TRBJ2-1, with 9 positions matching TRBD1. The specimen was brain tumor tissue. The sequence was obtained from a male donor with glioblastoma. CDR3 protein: CSVERDRDNEQFF. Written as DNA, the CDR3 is TGCAGCGTTGAACGGGACAGGGACAATGAGCAGTTCTTC.